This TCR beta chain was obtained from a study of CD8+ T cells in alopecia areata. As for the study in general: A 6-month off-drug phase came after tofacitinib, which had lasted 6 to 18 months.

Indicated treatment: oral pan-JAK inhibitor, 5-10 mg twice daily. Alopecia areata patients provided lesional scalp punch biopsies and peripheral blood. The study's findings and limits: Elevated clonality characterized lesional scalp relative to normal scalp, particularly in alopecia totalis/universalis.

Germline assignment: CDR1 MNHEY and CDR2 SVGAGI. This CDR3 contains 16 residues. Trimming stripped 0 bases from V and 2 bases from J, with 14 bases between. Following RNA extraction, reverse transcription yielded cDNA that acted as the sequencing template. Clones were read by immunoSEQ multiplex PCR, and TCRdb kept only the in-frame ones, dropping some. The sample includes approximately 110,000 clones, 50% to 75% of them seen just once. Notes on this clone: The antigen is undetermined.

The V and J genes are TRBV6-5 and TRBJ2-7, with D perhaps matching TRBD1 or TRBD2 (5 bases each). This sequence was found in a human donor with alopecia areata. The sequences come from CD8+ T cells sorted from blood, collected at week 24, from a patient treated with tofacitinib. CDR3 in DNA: TGTGCCAGCAGTTACTCGTCCGGGGACCACCCCTACGAGCAGTACTTC. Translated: CASSYSSGDHPYEQYF.